These 12 T cell receptor beta chains share one sample of origin, sequenced in a study of patients and donors after allogeneic stem cell transplantation (TCRdb year 2020). The method was RT-PCR. Instrument used: NextSeq 550. The public sequencing data were trimmed at Q25 with fastp and processed into clonotypes with MiXCR by TCRdb, which kept only in-frame beta chains. Every distinct CDR3 protein forms one entry, paired with its most common genes and DNA. The sample contains about 960,000 distinct CDR3 sequences, roughly 18% of them found a single time. The ten largest clones capture around 5.5% of the sample. The material sequenced was blood, either unsorted or a sorted T cell fraction (not recorded which). The receptors here all came from a human donor who was either an allogeneic HSCT recipient or a stem cell or donor lymphocyte infusion donor (not recorded which). It is not recorded whose cells these are; they may come from a transplant donor.

The chain couples TRBV5-6 to TRBJ1-6, with 7 bases identical to TRBD1. CDR1 and CDR2 from the germline V gene are SGHDT and YYEEEE. This CDR3 is 13 amino acids long. Unmatched junction bases numbered 8, after V lost 5 bases and J lost 12 bases. The CDR3, as DNA: TGTGCCAGCAGACCGAGACAGGGTCGACCCCTCCACTTT. This sequence encodes CASRPRQGRPLHF. The complete variable domain, with remaining parts taken from reference TRBV5-6 and TRBJ1-6, reads DAGVTQSPTHLIKTRGQQVTLRCSPKSGHDTVSWYQQALGQGPQFIFQYYEEEERQRGNFPDRFSGHQFPNYSSELNVNALLLGDSALYLCASRPRQGRPLHFGNGTRLTVT.

This clonotype appeared many times. V gene TRBV20-1 combines with J gene TRBJ1-2, with D maybe TRBD1 (6 bases). The germline V gene has CDR1 DFQATT and CDR2 SNEGSKA (reference sequence). V was clipped by 4 bases and J by 8 bases, with 11 bases between them. The CDR3 length is 11 residues. CDR3 nucleotides: TGCAGTGCTAACAGGGCGGCCGGCTACACCTTC. Protein sequence: CSANRAAGYTF.

This clonotype appeared a few times. The CDR3 region is CASTSEGTSRYNEQFF. CDR3 DNA sequence: TGTGCCAGCACCTCTGAGGGGACTAGCAGGTACAATGAGCAGTTCTTC. The chain joins TRBV6-1 to TRBJ2-1, with TRBD2 identical over 9 bases. The V segment lost 7 bases and the J segment 4 bases; nucleotides outside the gene matches: 11. Germline assignment: CDR1 MNHNS and CDR2 SASEGT. This CDR3 comprises 16 residues.

This clonotype was counted only a few times. V and J are TRBV5-1 and TRBJ2-7, with TRBD2 matching over 9 bases. This CDR3 comprises 16 residues. The V gene's germline CDR1 is SGHRS and CDR2 YFSETQ. The J segment lost 4 bases and the V segment lost 1 base, leaving 9 bases of the junction unmatched. This chain's CDR3 is CASSLQGSGSLYEQYF. The CDR3 DNA is TGCGCCAGCAGCTTGCAAGGTAGCGGGAGTCTGTACGAGCAGTACTTC.

The gene calls are TRBV7-6 and TRBJ2-3; 10 bases match TRBD2. Germline CDR1 SGHVS, CDR2 FNYEAQ. This CDR3 region has 16 residues. V trimming: 0 bases; J trimming: 10 bases; junction bases outside the gene matches: 10. DNA for the CDR3: TGTGCCAGCAGCTTAGCGTATAGCGGGGGGATTCGGGCGCAGTATTTT. Its protein is CASSLAYSGGIRAQYF.

This chain uses TRBV11-3 with TRBJ2-7; D is unresolved. Germline CDR1 is SGHNT and CDR2 is YENEEA. The V and J ends lost 5 bases and 7 bases respectively, with 9 bases between them. The CDR3 has 11 residues. The CDR3 protein is CASSARVEQYF. CDR3 sequence (DNA): TGTGCCAGCAGCGCCCGGGTGGAGCAGTACTTC.

This clonotype was detected a few times. This chain connects TRBV7-6 to TRBJ2-1, with 11 bases matching TRBD2. This CDR3 contains 18 residues. In germline, CDR1 is SGHVS, CDR2 FNYEAQ. Germline trimming cut 5 bases from V and 7 bases from J; bases unmatched to any gene: 16. The chain's CDR3 is CASSLGASGRPRRNEQFF. The CDR3 nucleotides are TGTGCCAGCAGCCTTGGCGCTAGCGGGAGGCCCCGTAGGAATGAGCAGTTCTTC.

The gene calls are TRBV14 and TRBJ2-1, with a possible D match to TRBD2 (5 bases). Germline values: CDR1 SGHDN, CDR2 FVKESK. The CDR3 length is 15 residues. The V and J ends lost 3 bases and 4 bases respectively, with 13 bases between them. CDR3 sequence: CASSHFEGAYNEQFF. Here the CDR3 DNA reads TGTGCCAGCAGCCATTTTGAGGGTGCATACAATGAGCAGTTCTTC.

This clonotype came up a few times. This chain links TRBV6-1 with TRBJ2-5; D tentatively fits TRBD1 or TRBD2 (5 bases each). The CDR3 loop spans 16 amino acids. Germline loops: CDR1 MNHNS, CDR2 SASEGT. Trimming removed 4 bases at V and 2 bases at J, with 17 bases between. CDR3 nucleotides: TGTGCCAGCAGTGGACGGGGCAGTTGGGGACAAGAGACCCAGTACTTC. This sequence encodes CASSGRGSWGQETQYF.

This clonotype was seen a handful of times. The chain links TRBV4-1 to TRBJ1-4; D is undetermined. The germline CDR1 and CDR2 sequences are MGHRA and YSYEKL. Between the trimmed V and J ends, which lost 1 base and 5 bases, there was a span of 11 bases. The CDR3 loop spans 15 amino acids. The CDR3 nucleotides read TGCGCCAGCAGCCAAGGCGACCGCCAAAATGAAAAACTGTTTTTT. Protein sequence: CASSQGDRQNEKLFF.

The table lists this clonotype with a few counts. The chain uses TRBV27 and TRBJ2-3, with TRBD2 matching 7 bases. This CDR3 comprises 18 residues. Trimming took 5 bases from V and 4 from J; bases not matched to a gene: 18. Germline lookup yields CDR1 MNHEY and CDR2 SMNVEV (reference sequence). DNA for the CDR3: TGTGCCAGCAGTCCCCGGAAGAGCGGGATAGCAGGGTCAGATACGCAGTATTTT. Its protein is CASSPRKSGIAGSDTQYF.

This clonotype has a handful of counts. The V call is TRBV4-3, the J call TRBJ2-7; the match to TRBD2 covers 12 bases. Germline assignment: CDR1 LGHNA and CDR2 YSLEER. Unmatched junction bases numbered 12, after V lost 2 bases and J lost 13 bases. This CDR3 contains 15 residues. CDR3 DNA: TGCGCCAGCAGCCAATCTAGGGTACTAGCGGGGGGCCTCTACTTC. Translated: CASSQSRVLAGGLYF.